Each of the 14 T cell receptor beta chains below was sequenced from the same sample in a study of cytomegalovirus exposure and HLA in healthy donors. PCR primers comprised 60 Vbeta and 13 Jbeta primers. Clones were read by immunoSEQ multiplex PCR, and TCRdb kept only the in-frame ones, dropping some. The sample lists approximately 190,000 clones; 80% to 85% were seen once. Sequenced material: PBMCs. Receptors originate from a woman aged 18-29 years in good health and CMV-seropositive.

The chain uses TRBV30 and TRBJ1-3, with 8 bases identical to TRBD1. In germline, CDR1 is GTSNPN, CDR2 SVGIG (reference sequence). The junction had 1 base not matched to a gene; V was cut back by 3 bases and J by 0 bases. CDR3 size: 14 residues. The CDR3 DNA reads TGTGCCTGGAGGACAGGGGCCTCTGGAAACACCATATATTTT. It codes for CAWRTGASGNTIYF.

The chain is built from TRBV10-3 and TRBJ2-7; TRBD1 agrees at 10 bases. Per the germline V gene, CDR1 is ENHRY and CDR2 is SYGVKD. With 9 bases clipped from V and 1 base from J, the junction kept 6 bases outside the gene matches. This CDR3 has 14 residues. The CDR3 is CAIRSDRGSYEQYF. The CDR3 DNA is TGTGCCATTAGATCGGACAGGGGGTCCTACGAGCAGTACTTC.

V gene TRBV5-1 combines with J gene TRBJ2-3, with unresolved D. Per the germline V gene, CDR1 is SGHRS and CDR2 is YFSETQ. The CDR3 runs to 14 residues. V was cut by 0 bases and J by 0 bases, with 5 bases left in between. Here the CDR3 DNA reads TGCGCCAGCAGCTTGGGCAGAAGCACAGATACGCAGTATTTT. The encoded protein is CASSLGRSTDTQYF.

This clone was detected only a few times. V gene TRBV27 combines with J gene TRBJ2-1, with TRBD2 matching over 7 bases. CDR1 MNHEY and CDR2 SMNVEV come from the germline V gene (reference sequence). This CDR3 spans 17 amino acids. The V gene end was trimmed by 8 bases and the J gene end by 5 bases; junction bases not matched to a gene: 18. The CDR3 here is CASSPRSVSGVDNEQFF. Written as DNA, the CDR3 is TGTGCCAGCTCCCCCAGGTCGGTGAGCGGGGTGGACAATGAGCAGTTCTTC.

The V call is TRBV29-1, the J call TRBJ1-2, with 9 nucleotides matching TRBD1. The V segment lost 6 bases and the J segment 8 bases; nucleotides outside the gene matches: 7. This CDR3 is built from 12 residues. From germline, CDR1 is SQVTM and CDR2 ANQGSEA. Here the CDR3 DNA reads TGCAGCGTAACACAGGGGGCTCGGGGCTACACCTTC. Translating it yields CSVTQGARGYTF.

CDR3 DNA sequence: TGTGCCAGCAGCCAAAGTGGGGCAGGCAACAATGAGCAGTTCTTC. It yields the protein CASSQSGAGNNEQFF. The chain recombines TRBV7-3 with TRBJ2-1; a possible D gene is TRBD1 (5 bases). This CDR3 spans 15 amino acids. Germline-derived CDR1 and CDR2 are SGHTA and FQGTGA. Trimming stripped 5 bases from V and 5 bases from J, with 16 bases between.

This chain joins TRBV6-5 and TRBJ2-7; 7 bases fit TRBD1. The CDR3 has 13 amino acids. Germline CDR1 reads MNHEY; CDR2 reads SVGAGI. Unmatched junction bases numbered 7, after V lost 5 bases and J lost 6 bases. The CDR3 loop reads CASSLTQGREQYV. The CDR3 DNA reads TGTGCCAGCAGTCTCACACAGGGGCGCGAGCAGTACGTC.

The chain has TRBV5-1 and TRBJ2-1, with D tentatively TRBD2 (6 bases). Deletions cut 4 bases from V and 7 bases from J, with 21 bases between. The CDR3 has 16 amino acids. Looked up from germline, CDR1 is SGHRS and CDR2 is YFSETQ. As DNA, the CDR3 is TGCGCCAGCAGCGTACGGGTCGGGGGTTCCGGGAATGAGCAGTTCTTC. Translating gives CASSVRVGGSGNEQFF.

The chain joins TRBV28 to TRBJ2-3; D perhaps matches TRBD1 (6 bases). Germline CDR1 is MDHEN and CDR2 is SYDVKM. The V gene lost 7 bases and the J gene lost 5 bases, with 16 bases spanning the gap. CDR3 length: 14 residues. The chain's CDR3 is CASTPGTLRDTQYF. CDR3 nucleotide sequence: TGTGCCAGCACCCCCGGGACATTAAGAGATACGCAGTATTTT. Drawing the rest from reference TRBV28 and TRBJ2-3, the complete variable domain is DVKVTQSSRYLVKRTGEKVFLECVQDMDHENMFWYRQDPGLGLRLIYFSYDVKMKEKGDIPEGYSVSREKKERFSLILESASTNQTSMYLCASTPGTLRDTQYFGPGTRLTVL.

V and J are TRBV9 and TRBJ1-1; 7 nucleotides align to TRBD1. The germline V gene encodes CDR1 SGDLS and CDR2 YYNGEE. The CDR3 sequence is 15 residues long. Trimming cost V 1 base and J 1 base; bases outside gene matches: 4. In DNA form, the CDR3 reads TGTGCCAGCAGCGTAACAGGGGTCAGGAACACTGAAGCTTTCTTT. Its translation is CASSVTGVRNTEAFF.

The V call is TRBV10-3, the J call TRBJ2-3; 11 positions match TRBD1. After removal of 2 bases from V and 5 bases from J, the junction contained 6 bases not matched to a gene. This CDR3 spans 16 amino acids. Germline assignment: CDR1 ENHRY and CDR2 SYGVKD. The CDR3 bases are TGTGCCATCAGTGAGCCGGGACAGGGGGTCGGAGATACGCAGTATTTT. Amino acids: CAISEPGQGVGDTQYF.

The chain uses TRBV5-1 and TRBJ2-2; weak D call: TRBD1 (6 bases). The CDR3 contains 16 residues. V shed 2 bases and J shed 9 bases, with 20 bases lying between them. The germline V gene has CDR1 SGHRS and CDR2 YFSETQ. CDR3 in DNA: TGCGCCAGCAGCTTCGGAATCTCAGGGGATTTGAGGGAGCTGTTTTTT. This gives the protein CASSFGISGDLRELFF.

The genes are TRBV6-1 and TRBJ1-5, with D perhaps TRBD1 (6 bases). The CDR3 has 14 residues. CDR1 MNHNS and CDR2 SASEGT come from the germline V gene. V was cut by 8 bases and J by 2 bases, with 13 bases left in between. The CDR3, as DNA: TGTGCCAGCGGGCAGGGGATCGGCAATCAGCCCCAGCATTTT. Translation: CASGQGIGNQPQHF.

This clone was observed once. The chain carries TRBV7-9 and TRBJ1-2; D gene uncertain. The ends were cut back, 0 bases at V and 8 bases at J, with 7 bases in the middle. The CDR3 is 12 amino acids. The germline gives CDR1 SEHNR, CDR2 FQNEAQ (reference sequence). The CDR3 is CASSLAVEGYTF. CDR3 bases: TGTGCCAGCAGCTTAGCGGTGGAGGGCTACACCTTC.